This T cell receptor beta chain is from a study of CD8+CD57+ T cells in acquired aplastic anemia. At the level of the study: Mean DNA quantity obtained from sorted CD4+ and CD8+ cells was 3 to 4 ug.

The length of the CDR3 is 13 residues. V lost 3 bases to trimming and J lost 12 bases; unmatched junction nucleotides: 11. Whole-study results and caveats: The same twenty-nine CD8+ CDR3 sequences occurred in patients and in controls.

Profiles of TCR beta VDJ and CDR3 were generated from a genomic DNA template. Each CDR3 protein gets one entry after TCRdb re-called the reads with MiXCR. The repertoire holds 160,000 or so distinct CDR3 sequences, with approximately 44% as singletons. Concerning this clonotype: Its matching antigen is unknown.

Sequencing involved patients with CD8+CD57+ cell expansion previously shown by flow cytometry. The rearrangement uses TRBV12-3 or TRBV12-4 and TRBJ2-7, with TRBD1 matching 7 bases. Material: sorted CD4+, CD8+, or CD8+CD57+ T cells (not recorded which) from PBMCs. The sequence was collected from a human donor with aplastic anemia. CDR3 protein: CASSFPTQDRAYF. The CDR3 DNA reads TGTGCCAGCAGTTTCCCGACTCAAGACAGGGCGTACTTC.